This T cell receptor beta chain was identified in a study of shared clonotypes between healthy human individuals. On the study more broadly: Donor ages ranged 18 to 49 years: two women, a few men.

Study-wide results and caveats: Rarefaction showed sorted-subset sequencing was incomplete despite large depth.

Remarks on this clone: What it binds is unknown.

Here immunoSEQ multiplex PCR was the method, and the copy in TCRdb shows in-frame clones only, minus some. The sample records approximately 2.5 million clones, approximately 93% being singletons. There are 15 residues in the CDR3. V dropped 6 bases and J dropped 2; count of bases not matched to a gene: 6. CDR1 is SGDLS, CDR2 YYNGEE, per germline. This receptor was taken from a man between 18 and 29 years old in good health. Some clones in this sample may be carry-over from other donors' samples. The V call is TRBV9, the J call TRBJ2-2; the match to TRBD2 covers 8 bases. Specimen: naive CD4+ T cells from PBMCs. The subset here: CD45RA+ positively selected. CDR3 in DNA: TGTGCCAGCACTGTTAGCGGGACTAACACCGGGGAGCTGTTTTTT. Translating gives CASTVSGTNTGELFF.